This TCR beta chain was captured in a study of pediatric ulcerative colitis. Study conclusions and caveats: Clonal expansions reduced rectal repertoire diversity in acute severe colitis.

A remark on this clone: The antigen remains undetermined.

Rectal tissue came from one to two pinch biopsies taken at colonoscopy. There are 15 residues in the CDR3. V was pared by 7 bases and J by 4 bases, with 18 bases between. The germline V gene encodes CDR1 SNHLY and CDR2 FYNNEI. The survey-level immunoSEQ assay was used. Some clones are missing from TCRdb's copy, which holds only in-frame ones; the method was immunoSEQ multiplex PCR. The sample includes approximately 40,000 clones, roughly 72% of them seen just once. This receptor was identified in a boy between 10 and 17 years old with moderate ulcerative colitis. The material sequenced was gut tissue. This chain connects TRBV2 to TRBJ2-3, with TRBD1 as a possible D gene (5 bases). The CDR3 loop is CASMLAWGVADTQYF. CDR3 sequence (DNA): TGTGCCAGCATGTTAGCTTGGGGCGTTGCAGATACGCAGTATTTT.